The entry below describes one T cell receptor beta chain. This CDR3 has 15 residues. Germline CDR1 and CDR2: MNHNS and SASEGT. Trimming shortened V by 8 bases and J by 1 base, and 16 bases separated the two germline ends. The table came from immunoSEQ multiplex PCR; TCRdb's copy has only in-frame clones and leaves some out. Of 25,000 to 35,000 clones listed, about 88% were seen once; the top ten hold around 31%. These data originate in a study of OX40 agonist ivuxolimab in advanced cancers. Whole-study context: Patients were given ivuxolimab, an antibody that agonizes OX40 (CD134).

The chain carries TRBV6-1 and TRBJ2-3; D is unclear. The source is an adult with an advanced solid tumor such as melanoma, head and neck, liver or kidney cancer. The sequenced sample was CD4+ or CD8+ T cells sorted from blood, obtained in a trial of the OX40 agonist ivuxolimab. CDR3 residues: CASSGWTGGTDTQYF. CDR3 DNA sequence: TGTGCCAGCTCAGGATGGACGGGCGGCACAGATACGCAGTATTTT.